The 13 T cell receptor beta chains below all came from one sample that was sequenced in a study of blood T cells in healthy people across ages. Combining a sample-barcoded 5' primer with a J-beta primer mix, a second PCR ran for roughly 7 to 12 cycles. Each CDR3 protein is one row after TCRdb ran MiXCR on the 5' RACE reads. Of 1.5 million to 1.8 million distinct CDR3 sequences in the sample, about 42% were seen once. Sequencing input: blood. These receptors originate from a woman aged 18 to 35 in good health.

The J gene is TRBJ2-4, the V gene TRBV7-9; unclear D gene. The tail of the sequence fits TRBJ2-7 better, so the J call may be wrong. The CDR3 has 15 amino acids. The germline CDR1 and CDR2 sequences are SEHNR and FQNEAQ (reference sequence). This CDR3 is CASSPAPPSSYEQYF. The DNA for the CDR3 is TGTGCCAGCAGCCCCGCCCCGCCAAGCTCCTACGAGCAGTACTTC.

Here the CDR3 DNA reads TGTGCCAGCAGTTTATCCGGGGACGTCACCGGGGAGCTGTTTTTT. Translating gives CASSLSGDVTGELFF. The rearrangement joins TRBV28 to TRBJ2-2; either TRBD1 or TRBD2 may supply D (5 bases each). There are 15 residues in the CDR3. V was cut by 1 base and J by 4 bases, with 10 bases left in between. Germline V gives CDR1 MDHEN, CDR2 SYDVKM. The complete variable domain, with remaining parts taken from reference TRBV28 and TRBJ2-2, reads DVKVTQSSRYLVKRTGEKVFLECVQDMDHENMFWYRQDPGLGLRLIYFSYDVKMKEKGDIPEGYSVSREKKERFSLILESASTNQTSMYLCASSLSGDVTGELFFGEGSRLTVL.

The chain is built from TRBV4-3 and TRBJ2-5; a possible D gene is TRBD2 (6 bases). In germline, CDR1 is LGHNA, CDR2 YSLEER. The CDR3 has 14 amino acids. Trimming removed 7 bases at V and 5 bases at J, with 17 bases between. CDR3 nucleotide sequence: TGCGCCAGCATCTTCTTGGAGGGGCTGGAGACCCAGTACTTC. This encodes CASIFLEGLETQYF.

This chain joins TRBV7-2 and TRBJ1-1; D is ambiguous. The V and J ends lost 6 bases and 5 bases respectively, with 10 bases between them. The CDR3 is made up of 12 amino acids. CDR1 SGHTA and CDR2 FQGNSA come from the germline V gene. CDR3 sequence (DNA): TGTGCCAGCAGATTGTCGCCAACTGAAGCTTTCTTT. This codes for CASRLSPTEAFF.

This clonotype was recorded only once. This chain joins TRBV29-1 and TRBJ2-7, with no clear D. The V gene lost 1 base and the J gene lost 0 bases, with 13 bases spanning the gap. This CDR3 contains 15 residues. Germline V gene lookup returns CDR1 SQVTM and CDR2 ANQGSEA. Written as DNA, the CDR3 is TGCAGCGTTGAAGCAAACAATGGGTACTCCTACGAGCAGTACTTC. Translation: CSVEANNGYSYEQYF.

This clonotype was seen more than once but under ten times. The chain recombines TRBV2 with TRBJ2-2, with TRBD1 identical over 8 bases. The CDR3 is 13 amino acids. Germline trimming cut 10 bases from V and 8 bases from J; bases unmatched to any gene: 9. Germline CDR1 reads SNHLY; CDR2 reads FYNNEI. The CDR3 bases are TGTGCCAACAGGGGGAACGGGGTAGGGGAGCTGTTTTTT. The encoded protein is CANRGNGVGELFF.

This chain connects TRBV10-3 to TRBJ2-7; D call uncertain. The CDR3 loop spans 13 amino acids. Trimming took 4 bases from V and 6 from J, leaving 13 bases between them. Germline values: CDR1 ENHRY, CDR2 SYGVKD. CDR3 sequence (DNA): TGTGCCATCAGTGTCCAGGACCGATCCGAGCAGTACTTC. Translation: CAISVQDRSEQYF.

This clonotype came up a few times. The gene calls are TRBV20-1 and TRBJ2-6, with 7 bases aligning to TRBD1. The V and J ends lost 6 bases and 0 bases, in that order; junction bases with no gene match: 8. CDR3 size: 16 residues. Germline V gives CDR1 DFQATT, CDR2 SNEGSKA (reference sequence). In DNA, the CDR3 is TGCAGTGCCGCCGGACAGGCCAGCTCTGGGGCCAACGTCCTGACTTTC. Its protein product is CSAAGQASSGANVLTF.

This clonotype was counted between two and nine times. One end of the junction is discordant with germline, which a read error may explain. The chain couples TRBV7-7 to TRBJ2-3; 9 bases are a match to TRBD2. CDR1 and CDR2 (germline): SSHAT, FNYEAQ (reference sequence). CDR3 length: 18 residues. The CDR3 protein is CASSSAYLRGGTTDTQYF. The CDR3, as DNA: TGTGCTAGCAGCTCCGCCTACTTGCGGGGGGGAACCACAGATACGCAGTATTTT.

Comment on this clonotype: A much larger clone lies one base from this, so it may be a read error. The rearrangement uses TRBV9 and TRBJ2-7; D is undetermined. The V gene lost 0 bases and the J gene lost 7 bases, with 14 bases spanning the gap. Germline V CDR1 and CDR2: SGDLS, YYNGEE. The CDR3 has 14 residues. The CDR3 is CASSVVGDRNEQYF. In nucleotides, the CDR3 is TGTGCCAGCAGCGTAGTTGGGGATAGGAATGAGCAGTACTTC.

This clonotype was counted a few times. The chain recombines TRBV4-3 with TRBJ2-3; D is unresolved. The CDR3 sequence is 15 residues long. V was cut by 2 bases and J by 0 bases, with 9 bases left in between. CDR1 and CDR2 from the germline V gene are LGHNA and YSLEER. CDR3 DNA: TGCGCCAGCAGCCAACGAGGCGTGAGCACAGATACGCAGTATTTT. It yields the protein CASSQRGVSTDTQYF.

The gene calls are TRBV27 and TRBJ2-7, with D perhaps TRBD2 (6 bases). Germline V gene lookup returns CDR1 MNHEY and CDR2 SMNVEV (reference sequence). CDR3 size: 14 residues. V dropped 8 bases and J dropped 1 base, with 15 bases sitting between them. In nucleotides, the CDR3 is TGTGCCAGCGGGTACTTCGGGAGATCCTACGAGCAGTACTTC. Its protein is CASGYFGRSYEQYF.

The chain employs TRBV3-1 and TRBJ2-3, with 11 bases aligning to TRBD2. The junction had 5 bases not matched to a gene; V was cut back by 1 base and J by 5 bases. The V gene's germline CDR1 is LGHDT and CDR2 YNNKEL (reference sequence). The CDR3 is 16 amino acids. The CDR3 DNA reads TGTGCCAGCAGCCAAGGTAGCGGGGGGGCTAAAGATACGCAGTATTTT. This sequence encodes CASSQGSGGAKDTQYF.